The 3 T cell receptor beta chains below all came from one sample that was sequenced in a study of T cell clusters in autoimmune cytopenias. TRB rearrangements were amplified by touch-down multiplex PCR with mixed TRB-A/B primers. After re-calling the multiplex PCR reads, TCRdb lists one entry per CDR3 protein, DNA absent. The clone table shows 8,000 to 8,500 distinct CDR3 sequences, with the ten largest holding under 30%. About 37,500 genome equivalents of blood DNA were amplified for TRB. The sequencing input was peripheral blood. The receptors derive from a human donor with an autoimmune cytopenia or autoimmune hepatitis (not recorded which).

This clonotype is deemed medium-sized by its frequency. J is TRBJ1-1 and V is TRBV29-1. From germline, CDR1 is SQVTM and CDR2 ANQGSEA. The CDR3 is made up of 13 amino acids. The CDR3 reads CSAKTARDTEAFF.

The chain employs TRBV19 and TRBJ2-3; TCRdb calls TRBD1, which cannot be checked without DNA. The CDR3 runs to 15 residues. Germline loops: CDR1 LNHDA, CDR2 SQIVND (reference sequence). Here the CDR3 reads CASSLTDTVGDTQYF.

Here the CDR3 reads CASSFTMDYGYTF. This chain joins TRBV27 and TRBJ1-2. The germline V gene has CDR1 MNHEY and CDR2 SMNVEV (reference sequence). This CDR3 has 13 amino acids.